The rows below give T cell receptor beta chains drawn from one sample of a study of blood T cells in healthy people across ages. TCRdb used MiXCR to reprocess the 5' RACE reads, holding one entry per CDR3 protein. The repertoire holds 550,000 to 650,000 distinct CDR3 sequences, with approximately 30% as singletons. What was sequenced was blood. These receptor sequences come from a woman older than 75 in good health. Each CDR3 is given with its conserved first and last residue. A D gene is named only where the DNA matches it firmly. The listing skips clone size in some rows; elsewhere it reads once, few, many or a size class.

V	size	D	J	DNA	CDR3
TRBV27	many	NA	TRBJ2-2	TGTGCCACCCCGTCCGGGACAATCGATAGCACCGGGGAGCTGTTTTTT	CATPSGTIDSTGELFF
TRBV29-1	many	NA	TRBJ1-2	TGCAGCGTTGAACGAACTAACTATGGCTACACCTTC	CSVERTNYGYTF
TRBV6-5	once	NA	TRBJ2-1	TGTGCCAGCAGTTCCGAGGGGGGTTTTGGCAATGAGCAGTTCTTC	CASSSEGGFGNEQFF
TRBV30	many	NA	TRBJ2-1	TGTGCCTGGAGTGTGCTAGCTCGACGGCAGTTCTTC	CAWSVLARRQFF
TRBV5-6	many	NA	TRBJ1-2	TGTGCCAGCAGCCCCGGGGGAGGGGCCGACTATGGCTACACCTTC	CASSPGGGADYGYTF
TRBV7-9	many	TRBD2	TRBJ2-7	TGTGCCAGCAGCCCCCCCGGCGGGGGGCCAAGAACCTACGAGCAGTACTTC	CASSPPGGGPRTYEQYF
TRBV7-2	few	TRBD1	TRBJ1-4	TGTGCCAGCAGCTTAGGGGGCAGGGGGGTGGCTAATGAAAAACTGTTTTTT	CASSLGGRGVANEKLFF
TRBV5-1	many	TRBD1	TRBJ2-7	TGCGCCAGCAGCAACCGGGACAGGGTAGCCTACGAGCAGTACTTC	CASSNRDRVAYEQYF
TRBV5-1	NA	TRBD1	TRBJ1-2	TGCGCCAGCAGCTTTGTGGGACAGGGGGACTATGGCTACACCTTT	CASSFVGQGDYGYTF
TRBV11-2	NA	NA	TRBJ2-1	TGTGCCAGCAGCCTCGGGACAATGTACAATGAGCAGTTCTTC	CASSLGTMYNEQFF
TRBV29-1	many	NA	TRBJ2-6	TGCAGCGGAATACTGAGCTCTGGGGCCAACGTCCTGACTTTC	CSGILSSGANVLTF
TRBV28	NA	NA	TRBJ1-2	TGTGCCAGCTTTCGTGGGGGATCGGGGGGCTACACCTTC	CASFRGGSGGYTF
TRBV5-6	NA	NA	TRBJ2-7	TGTGCCAGCAGCTTGGGGGGGGACCCGGACTACGAGCAGTACTTC	CASSLGGDPDYEQYF
TRBV20-1	many	NA	TRBJ2-3	TGCAGTTCACTCCGTAGCACAGATACGCAGTATTTT	CSSLRSTDTQYF
TRBV5-1	many	TRBD2	TRBJ2-1	TGCGCCAGCAGCTTGGGTGCGGGGGGCCAATACAATGAGCAGTTCTTC	CASSLGAGGQYNEQFF
TRBV27	NA	TRBD1	TRBJ1-6	TGTGCCACCGCCGGCAGGGGGAATTCACCCCTCCACTTT	CATAGRGNSPLHF
TRBV4-2	few	TRBD2	TRBJ2-5	TGTGCCAGCAGCCAAGTCATAGGACTAGCGGGGGGGGACAATGAGCAGTACTTC	CASSQVIGLAGGDNEQYF
TRBV29-1	NA	NA	TRBJ2-2	TGCAGCGTTGTCTATGGGGTCGCCGGGGAGCTGTTTTTT	CSVVYGVAGELFF
TRBV4-3	NA	NA	TRBJ1-2	TGCGCCAGCAGCCAAGATTCGAACCGGGACTATGGCTACACTTTC	CASSQDSNRDYGYTF
TRBV6-6	NA	TRBD1	TRBJ2-1	TGTGCCAGCAGAGACCCCCCCGAGACAGGGGATGACAATGAGCAGTTCTTC	CASRDPPETGDDNEQFF
TRBV29-1	NA	TRBD2	TRBJ2-1	TGCAGCGTTCCGGGGGGGAGCGCGCCTAGATCCTACAATGAGCAGTTCTTC	CSVPGGSAPRSYNEQFF
TRBV25-1	NA	TRBD1	TRBJ1-4	TGTGCCAGCGATCCGGGACAGGGACCGGGTGAAAAACTGTTTTTT	CASDPGQGPGEKLFF
TRBV12-3/TRBV12-4	NA	TRBD1	TRBJ1-4	TGTGCCAGCAGTTTCCGACAGGGGCTTGTGCTACCATCTAATGAAAAACTGTTTTTT	CASSFRQGLVLPSNEKLFF
TRBV21-1	many	NA	TRBJ2-1	TGTGCCAGCAGCAAAGGAGGGGCGGGGGGCAGTGAGCAGTTCTTC	CASSKGGAGGSEQFF
TRBV27	many	NA	TRBJ1-2	TGTGCCAGCAGTTTATCCGGCCTCAGCCGGTTCTATGGCTACACCTTC	CASSLSGLSRFYGYTF
TRBV15	NA	NA	TRBJ2-1	TGTGCCACCAGCAGTGATCGGGGCAGCGCACTTTTATACAATGAGCAGTTCTTC	CATSSDRGSALLYNEQFF
TRBV20-1	many	TRBD2	TRBJ2-1	TGCAGTGCTTCCCCGTTAGCGGGCTCCTACAATGAGCAGTTCTTC	CSASPLAGSYNEQFF
TRBV6-2/TRBV6-3	many	NA	TRBJ1-5	TGTGCCAGCAGTTTCCCACCGGGACCTAGCAATCAGCCCCAGCATTTT	CASSFPPGPSNQPQHF
TRBV5-4	many	TRBD1	TRBJ2-4	TGTGCCAGCAGCCACCCTGCGGGCCAGGGGGAGCAGTACTTC	CASSHPAGQGEQYF
TRBV18	NA	TRBD1	TRBJ2-1	TGTGCCAGCTCGACGAGGGGGCGAGAGACCCAGTTCTTC	CASSTRGRETQFF
TRBV27	NA	TRBD1	TRBJ1-2	TGTGCCAGCAGTTTATCGAGCGGACAGGGGGGTGGCTACACCTTC	CASSLSSGQGGGYTF
TRBV10-3	many	TRBD2	TRBJ2-1	TGTGCCATCAGTCTAGCGGGGGGAAACAATGAGCAGTTCTTC	CAISLAGGNNEQFF
TRBV5-1	NA	NA	TRBJ2-7	TGCGCCAGCAGCCTCACCATCGTGGCCCGGGGGTCGTCCTACGAGCAGTACTTC	CASSLTIVARGSSYEQYF
TRBV20-1	NA	TRBD1	TRBJ1-1	TGCAGTGCTAGGGGGCAGGGGGCCTTATATGACACTGAAGCTTTCTTT	CSARGQGALYDTEAFF
TRBV11-2	many	NA	TRBJ2-6	TGTGCCAGCAGCTTATACTCGGCAGGGGACTACTCTGGGGCCAACGTCCTGACTTTC	CASSLYSAGDYSGANVLTF
TRBV29-1	many	TRBD1	TRBJ2-7	TGCAGCGTTGCAGGACAGGCCTACGAGCAGTACTTC	CSVAGQAYEQYF
TRBV9	NA	NA	TRBJ2-1	TGTGCCAGCAGCGCCAATCACTATGAGCAGTTCTTC	CASSANHYEQFF
TRBV14	many	TRBD1	TRBJ1-2	TGTGCCAGCAGCCCGCCGGGGACAGGGACCTATGGCTACACCTTC	CASSPPGTGTYGYTF
TRBV12-3/TRBV12-4	once	NA	TRBJ1-2	TGTGCCAGCAGTTTATGGGGGTATGGCTACACCTTC	CASSLWGYGYTF
TRBV12-3/TRBV12-4	NA	NA	TRBJ1-5	TGTGCCAGCAGTTCAACCGGGGGGCGAGATCAGCCCCAGCATTTT	CASSSTGGRDQPQHF
TRBV6-2/TRBV6-3	many	NA	TRBJ2-5	TGTGCCAGCAGCCTCGGACAGTTAGTATGGCAGTACTTC	CASSLGQLVWQYF
TRBV20-1	NA	NA	TRBJ1-1	TGCAGTGCTAGACCAGGGGTAAACACTGAAGCTTTCTTT	CSARPGVNTEAFF
TRBV4-1	many	TRBD2	TRBJ2-3	TGCGCCAGCAGCCAAGTGACGGGGGGGCAATATACGCAGTATTTT	CASSQVTGGQYTQYF
TRBV14	many	NA	TRBJ1-2	TGTGCCAGCAGCCAAGAGGATAACTATGGCTACACCTTC	CASSQEDNYGYTF
TRBV6-5	many	NA	TRBJ1-2	TGTGCCAGCAAGGGGGGCGTCAATGGCTACACCTTC	CASKGGVNGYTF
TRBV3-1	few	NA	TRBJ1-1	TGTGCCAGCAGCCATGTCGGGACGGCGGAGGTTGAAGCTTTCTTT	CASSHVGTAEVEAFF
TRBV11-1	NA	TRBD1	TRBJ2-1	TGTGCCAGCAGCATAATTCGGGCCAAGGGGGCACCTCTCAATGAGCAGTTCTTC	CASSIIRAKGAPLNEQFF
TRBV20-1	many	TRBD2	TRBJ2-1	TGCAGTGCTCAAAGGGGCGGGGGGGCCCCTGAGCAGTTCTTC	CSAQRGGGAPEQFF
TRBV7-3	once	TRBD2	TRBJ2-1	TGTGCCAGCAGCTTAGGTCGCGCGGGGGGGGACAATGAGCAGTTCTTC	CASSLGRAGGDNEQFF
TRBV29-1	many	NA	TRBJ2-7	TGCAGCGTTGTTAAGGGGGGGTACGAGCAGTACTTC	CSVVKGGYEQYF
TRBV5-1	many	NA	TRBJ2-7	TGCGCCAGCAGCCCTCGGGACGGAACCCCTCGCGAGCAGTACTTC	CASSPRDGTPREQYF
TRBV5-1	few	NA	TRBJ1-1	TGCGCCAGCAGCTTGGTAACGGGGCCCTACACTGAAGCTTTCTTT	CASSLVTGPYTEAFF
TRBV6-2/TRBV6-3	many	TRBD2	TRBJ2-1	TGTGCCAGCAGTTCCAGCGGGGGACTTCACAATGAGCAGTTCTTC	CASSSSGGLHNEQFF
TRBV28	NA	TRBD1	TRBJ1-6	TGTGCCAGCAGTTTAGAGGGGGCGCATAATTCACCCCTCCACTTT	CASSLEGAHNSPLHF
TRBV15	NA	NA	TRBJ2-5	TGTGCCACCAGCAGAGAGAGGGGGGGAGAGACCCAGTACTTC	CATSRERGGETQYF
TRBV12-3/TRBV12-4	many	TRBD1	TRBJ2-7	TGTGCCAGCAGTTTTGGGGACAGGGGATGGGATGCGGAAGAGCAGTACTTC	CASSFGDRGWDAEEQYF
TRBV28	NA	TRBD2	TRBJ2-1	TGTGCCAGCCAACCGGGGGGATTTTACAATGAGCAGTTCTTC	CASQPGGFYNEQFF